The rows below give T cell receptor beta chains drawn from one sample of a study of CXCR3-negative and CXCR3-positive naive CD8 T cells. From its re-call of the 5' RACE reads, TCRdb lists each CDR3 protein once, without DNA. This repertoire includes 49,000 or so distinct CDR3 sequences. Sequencing used naive CXCR3+ CD8+ T cells from blood. These receptor sequences come from a human donor in good health. Some clones in this sample may be carry-over from other donors' samples. Both conserved end residues are part of each CDR3.

v_gene	j_gene	CDR3aa
TRBV5-1	TRBJ2-1	CASSFTSNNEQFF
TRBV29-1	TRBJ2-7	CSVVWDSDYEQYF
TRBV28	TRBJ2-1	CASSFSGGANNEQFF
TRBV14	TRBJ1-2	CASSHPTGTARGLGGYTF
TRBV3-1	TRBJ2-6	CASSQVADSGANVLTF
TRBV5-1	TRBJ1-2	CASSSAPGAVYGYTF
TRBV7-8	TRBJ2-5	CASSLADGGPEAQYF
TRBV27	TRBJ2-5	CASSFSTSGGEETQYF
TRBV4-3	TRBJ2-7	CASSQVESYEQYF
TRBV7-9	TRBJ2-3	CASSFQDSSDTQYF
TRBV4-3	TRBJ2-2	CASSQGYGVAGELFF
TRBV4-3	TRBJ2-1	CASSPRGGFEQFF
TRBV28	TRBJ2-7	CASSLFPGVYEQYF
TRBV5-1	TRBJ2-3	CASSFAIRTDTQYF
TRBV29-1	TRBJ2-1	CSIPPQGQGASEQFF
TRBV7-2	TRBJ2-4	CASSSPGQPQNIQYF
TRBV7-2	TRBJ1-1	CASSLAGAAEAFF
TRBV4-2	TRBJ2-1	CASSQEGERGGYNEQFF
TRBV29-1	TRBJ2-2	CSVGAANTGELFF
TRBV27	TRBJ2-7	CASRPPGIPYEQYF
TRBV29-1	TRBJ2-4	CSALGPGAHLLAKNIQYF
TRBV2	TRBJ1-1	CASRMTGGPNTEAFF
TRBV7-2	TRBJ2-7	CASSSNRDRPSYEQYF
TRBV6-5	TRBJ2-1	CASSYFGAGEQFF
TRBV20-1	TRBJ2-5	CSALGPGIRETQYF
TRBV28	TRBJ2-3	CASSLALAGSRGTDTQYF
TRBV12-3/TRBV12-4	TRBJ2-1	CASSQSGSPYNEQFF
TRBV7-8	TRBJ2-2	CASLRLAGSNTGELFF
TRBV12-3/TRBV12-4	TRBJ2-1	CASRLPGGPHNEQFF
TRBV4-3	TRBJ2-7	CASSPAFAGSYEQYF
TRBV20-1	TRBJ2-1	CSAIQVSSYNEQFF
TRBV18	TRBJ1-2	CASSQDRLLDYGYTF
TRBV15	TRBJ2-7	CATSFEPQSYEQYF
TRBV6-6	TRBJ2-7	CASSRTLAGPDEQYF
TRBV29-1	TRBJ1-1	CSVEGLDAEAFF
TRBV29-1	TRBJ1-2	CSAPRGDNYGYTF
TRBV20-1	TRBJ1-5	CSGKDPLGDQPQHF
TRBV3-1	TRBJ1-2	CASTQQGAGGYTF
TRBV9	TRBJ2-7	CASSVDSFYEQYF
TRBV7-3	TRBJ2-1	CASRTQGGNEQFF
TRBV20-1	TRBJ2-1	CSAPTGEKYNEQFF
TRBV5-1	TRBJ2-1	CASSAVDTNNEQFF
TRBV6-5	TRBJ2-2	CASSLSIGAGELFF
TRBV24-1	TRBJ2-1	CATSDPSTGIDEQFF
TRBV7-8	TRBJ2-7	CDSSLARPGHRRGYEQYF